The clone carrying this TCR beta chain was seen many times. What it recognizes is unknown. Ophthalmopathy donors' eye disease showed moderate-to-severe activity, CAS of at least 3, NOSPECS of at least 4 and duration under 3 months. The study amplified TCR beta CDR3 regions using RNA transcripts. The authors performed first-round RT-PCR with HTBI primers and then a second-round multiplex PCR. MiXCR, run by TCRdb on the multiplex PCR reads, gives a single entry per CDR3 protein. The table lists about 400,000 distinct CDR3 sequences, around 20% of them singletons. This record belongs to a study of Graves' ophthalmopathy and Graves' hyperthyroidism. Study findings and constraints: Also, most clonotypes expanded in the thyroid above 0.001 frequency appeared in blood.

Germline V gene data show CDR1 as SNHLY and CDR2 as FYNNEI. This CDR3 is 13 amino acids long. Losses at the gene ends were 6 bases for V and 4 bases for J; bases not matched to a gene: 2. The sequence came from a woman in her late teens or twenties with Graves' ophthalmopathy. The chain carries TRBV2 and TRBJ1-1; TRBD1 aligns across 10 bases. Material for sequencing was peripheral blood. CDR3 sequence (DNA): TGTGCCAGCAGCTGGACAGGGGGCACTGAAGCTTTCTTT. This gives the protein CASSWTGGTEAFF. Using reference TRBV2 and TRBJ1-1 for the parts outside the CDR3, the full variable domain is EPEVTQTPSHQVTQMGQEVILRCVPISNHLYFYWYRQILGQKVEFLVSFYNNEISEKSEIFDDQFSVERPDGSNFTLKIRSTKLEDSAMYFCASSWTGGTEAFFGQGTRLTVV.